This T cell receptor (beta chain) was sequenced in a study of control samples from healthy donors and cancer patients. The germline CDR1 and CDR2 sequences are MGHRA and YSYEKL. This CDR3 region has 14 residues. The junction had 3 bases not matched to a gene; V was cut back by 4 bases and J by 7 bases. Profiled with immunoSEQ multiplex PCR; TCRdb holds only in-frame clones, not every one. The table shows about 270,000 clones, with over 70% occurring only once. This receptor was taken from a woman aged 60-75 years with lung cancer. This rearrangement joins TRBV4-1 to TRBJ2-7, with 14 bases lining up with TRBD2. The specimen sequenced was PBMCs. The CDR3, as DNA: TGCGCCAGCAGCCCCGGGACTAGCGGGGGAGAGCAGTACTTC. This sequence encodes CASSPGTSGGEQYF.